This T cell receptor (beta chain) is from a study of shared clonotypes between healthy human individuals. Using immunoSEQ multiplex PCR, the repertoire was profiled, and TCRdb retains in-frame clones only, with some absent. This table has roughly 680,000 clones, 55% to 80% appearing once. V lost 0 bases to trimming and J lost 2 bases, with 11 bases between them. Germline assignment: CDR1 MNHNS and CDR2 SASEGT. The CDR3 is 15 residues long. This clonotype was obtained from a woman in her thirties in good health. This sequence joins TRBV6-1 and TRBJ2-7; D gene uncertain. The specimen sequenced was memory CD4+ T cells sorted from blood. Subset defined: CD45RA-negative fraction. CDR3 sequence (DNA): TGTGCCAGCAGTGAAGCGCAAAGTTTCCCCTACGAGCAGTACTTC. This codes for CASSEAQSFPYEQYF.